Presented here are 8 T cell receptor beta chains from one specimen sequenced in a study of cytomegalovirus exposure and HLA in healthy donors. Vbeta (60) and Jbeta (13) primers were used in the PCR. Produced via immunoSEQ multiplex PCR; TCRdb's table is partial and in-frame only. The sample has about 85,000 clones, about 80% seen once. Sequencing was done on a sample of PBMCs. The receptors were gathered from a woman aged 50 to 60 in good health and CMV-seropositive.

V gene TRBV12-5 combines with J gene TRBJ2-1, with D possibly being TRBD1 (6 bases). The CDR3 is made up of 16 amino acids. Germline lookup yields CDR1 LGHNT and CDR2 FRNRAP. Trimming cost V 2 bases and J 5 bases, with 16 bases left between them. The CDR3 DNA reads as TGTGCTAGTGGTTTGCCTTCGTACAACAGGGACAATGAGCAGTTCTTC. Its translation: CASGLPSYNRDNEQFF.

The chain links TRBV18 to TRBJ1-1; D is uncertain. The CDR3 runs 13 residues. Per the germline V gene, CDR1 is KGHSH and CDR2 is LQKENI. V gave up 5 bases and J gave up 0 bases, with 7 bases separating them. The CDR3 spells CASSTDMNTEAFF. As DNA, the CDR3 is TGTGCCAGCTCAACAGATATGAACACTGAAGCTTTCTTT.

CDR3 in DNA: TGTGCCAGCAGTAGGGAGGAGGTCAGTAGCCTTTCTAACTATGGCTACACCTTC. As protein: CASSREEVSSLSNYGYTF. This chain links TRBV9 with TRBJ1-2; D unresolved. Germline V lookup: CDR1 SGDLS, CDR2 YYNGEE. V shed 5 bases and J shed 0 bases, with 23 bases lying between them. CDR3 length equals 18 residues. The variable domain in full, completed from reference TRBV9 and TRBJ1-2, reads DSGVTQTPKHLITATGQRVTLRCSPRSGDLSVYWYQQSLDQGLQFLIQYYNGEERAKGNILERFSAQQFPDLHSELNLSSLELGDSALYFCASSREEVSSLSNYGYTFGSGTRLTVV.

V usage is TRBV19 and J usage is TRBJ2-2; TRBD1 matches 9 bases. With 7 bases clipped from V and 6 bases from J, the junction kept 9 bases outside the gene matches. CDR1 and CDR2 (germline): LNHDA, SQIVND (reference sequence). This CDR3 region has 15 residues. CDR3 DNA: TGTGCCAGTAATTTACAGGGGGCGCCGGCCGGGGAGCTGTTTTTT. Translating it yields CASNLQGAPAGELFF.

V is TRBV2 and J is TRBJ1-4; D unresolved. V was cut by 3 bases and J by 5 bases, with 13 bases left in between. The CDR3 contains 15 residues. Per the germline V gene, CDR1 is SNHLY and CDR2 is FYNNEI. Written as DNA, the CDR3 is TGTGCCAGCAGTGAGGGTGGAGAATCAAATGAAAAACTGTTTTTT. Translated: CASSEGGESNEKLFF.

Here the CDR3 DNA reads TGTGCCAGCAGCGTTAGCGGGGGAAACTCCTACGAGCAGTACTTC. This encodes CASSVSGGNSYEQYF. This chain uses TRBV9 with TRBJ2-7; 9 bases fit TRBD2. The CDR3 has 15 residues. After removal of 2 bases from V and 0 bases from J, the junction contained 3 bases not matched to a gene. Germline lookup yields CDR1 SGDLS and CDR2 YYNGEE.

This chain connects TRBV10-1 to TRBJ2-1; weak D call: TRBD2 (5 bases). Between the trimmed V and J ends, which lost 5 bases and 8 bases, there was a span of 13 bases. The CDR3 extends over 13 amino acids. Germline-derived CDR1 and CDR2 are WNHNN and SYGVQD (reference sequence). Here the CDR3 reads CASSRAGFYEQFF. The CDR3 region has the DNA TGCGCCAGCAGTCGTGCGGGCTTTTATGAGCAGTTCTTC.

The genes are TRBV30 and TRBJ1-1; TRBD1 might be the D (6 bases). CDR3 length: 13 residues. V lost 2 bases to trimming and J lost 4 bases, with 11 bases between them. Germline V CDR1 and CDR2: GTSNPN, SVGIG (reference sequence). Written as DNA, the CDR3 is TGTGCCTGGAGTACCAGAGGGGGCACTGAAGCTTTCTTT. Translated: CAWSTRGGTEAFF.